These 21 T cell receptor beta chains were sequenced from one sample in a study of technical replicates of blood from a handful of donors. Repertoires were generated with immunoSEQ multiplex PCR, while TCRdb's copy carries only in-frame clones and drops some. The data hold about 81,000 clones, with about 81% observed a single time. The source material was PBMCs. These receptors were taken from a human donor in good health. Some clones in this sample may be carry-over from other donors' samples.

The chain employs TRBV9 and TRBJ2-5, with TRBD1 matching 8 bases. J was trimmed by 0 bases and V by 5 bases; bases with no gene match: 9. The germline CDR1 and CDR2 sequences are SGDLS and YYNGEE. This CDR3 is built from 16 residues. CDR3 sequence: CASSGRDRSYQETQYF. CDR3 DNA sequence: TGTGCCAGCAGTGGACGGGACAGGTCCTACCAAGAGACCCAGTACTTC. The full variable domain, with the rest looked up from reference TRBV9 and TRBJ2-5, is DSGVTQTPKHLITATGQRVTLRCSPRSGDLSVYWYQQSLDQGLQFLIQYYNGEERAKGNILERFSAQQFPDLHSELNLSSLELGDSALYFCASSGRDRSYQETQYFGPGTRLLVL.

The sample holds a few counts of this clone. The junction departs from the called germline gene at one end, perhaps through a read error. The rearrangement uses TRBV5-6 and TRBJ1-2; tentatively, D is TRBD1 (5 bases). Germline V gene data show CDR1 as SGHDT and CDR2 as YYEEEE. This CDR3 has 11 residues. Here the CDR3 reads CASSLEGLAVF. Written as DNA, the CDR3 is TGTGCCAGCAGCTTGGAGGGGTTGGCGGTCTTC.

The V and J genes are TRBV30 and TRBJ2-7; the D gene is possibly TRBD1 (5 bases). The CDR3 has 13 residues. The germline V gene has CDR1 GTSNPN and CDR2 SVGIG (reference sequence). Trimming removed 2 bases from V and 4 bases from J, with 12 bases in between. CDR3 coding DNA: TGTGCCTGGAGTCCTCCTGACAGTTACGAGCAGTACTTC. It yields the protein CAWSPPDSYEQYF. The variable domain in full, with the rest retrieved from reference TRBV30 and TRBJ2-7, is SQTIHQWPATLVQPVGSPLSLECTVEGTSNPNLYWYRQAAGRGLQLLFYSVGIGQISSEVPQNLSASRPQDRQFILSSKKLLLSDSGFYLCAWSPPDSYEQYFGPGTRLTVT.

This clone came up once. The chain is built from TRBV30 and TRBJ2-7; 7 bases agree with TRBD1. Germline V gene sequence: CDR1 GTSNPN, CDR2 SVGIG (reference sequence). With 5 bases clipped from V and 4 bases from J, the junction kept 8 bases outside the gene matches. The CDR3 runs 13 residues. CDR3 loop: CAWAKGARYEQYF. The CDR3 region has the DNA TGTGCCTGGGCGAAGGGGGCTCGGTACGAGCAGTACTTC.

The chain carries TRBV7-2 and TRBJ2-5; TRBD1 is a possible D gene (7 bases). Trimming left V 5 bases short and J 1 base short, with 14 bases between. CDR1 and CDR2 (germline): SGHTA, FQGNSA. This CDR3 is built from 15 residues. The CDR3 nucleotides are TGTGCCAGCAGCGACCGGAGGGGGCCCCAAGAGACCCAGTACTTC. It translates to CASSDRRGPQETQYF.

The V and J genes are TRBV5-6 and TRBJ2-7; TRBD1 matches 7 bases. Germline V gene data show CDR1 as SGHDT and CDR2 as YYEEEE. The CDR3 covers 14 residues. The V and J ends lost 4 bases and 2 bases, in that order; junction bases with no gene match: 6. The CDR3 DNA reads TGTGCCAGCAGCGGATGGGACAGAGCCTACGAGCAGTACTTC. Amino acids: CASSGWDRAYEQYF.

The rearrangement joins TRBV7-9 to TRBJ2-2; possibly TRBD2 for D (5 bases). V gave up 3 bases and J gave up 5 bases, with 13 bases separating them. The CDR3 extends over 15 amino acids. In germline, CDR1 is SEHNR, CDR2 FQNEAQ (reference sequence). CDR3 protein: CASSFSAAVTGELFF. The CDR3, as DNA: TGTGCCAGCAGCTTTAGCGCGGCAGTGACCGGGGAGCTGTTTTTT.

The chain employs TRBV28 and TRBJ2-7, with a tentative D call TRBD1 (6 bases). CDR3 size: 13 residues. Germline-derived CDR1 and CDR2 are MDHEN and SYDVKM. With 6 bases removed from V and 4 bases from J, the gap between germline ends came to 13 bases. This chain's CDR3 is CASSLTGPYEQYF. CDR3 in DNA: TGTGCCAGCAGCTTGACAGGCCCTTACGAGCAGTACTTC.

The gene calls are TRBV6-4 and TRBJ1-1; a possible D gene is TRBD1 (6 bases). The germline V gene encodes CDR1 MRHNA and CDR2 SNTAGT. V was cut by 1 base and J by 5 bases, with 17 bases left in between. The CDR3 has 16 amino acids. CDR3 region: CASSDWGGTGRTEAFF. The CDR3 coding sequence is TGTGCCAGCAGTGACTGGGGGGGTACAGGGAGGACTGAAGCTTTCTTT.

The chain links TRBV9 to TRBJ1-2, with D tentatively TRBD1 (5 bases). There are 14 residues in the CDR3. Trimming removed 0 bases at V and 4 bases at J, with 10 bases between. Germline V gene lookup returns CDR1 SGDLS and CDR2 YYNGEE. The CDR3 reads CASSVEQGVYGYTF. As DNA, the CDR3 is TGTGCCAGCAGCGTAGAGCAGGGTGTCTATGGCTACACCTTC.

The J gene is TRBJ1-4, the V gene TRBV4-3; D call uncertain. Deletions cut 3 bases from V and 0 bases from J, with 8 bases between. Germline V lookup: CDR1 LGHNA, CDR2 YSLEER. This CDR3 comprises 15 residues. CDR3: CASSQSPTTNEKLFF. For the CDR3, the DNA is TGCGCCAGCAGCCAGTCCCCAACAACTAATGAAAAACTGTTTTTT.

The chain uses TRBV7-3 and TRBJ2-5, with D perhaps matching TRBD2 (6 bases). With the DNA end fitting TRBJ2-7 better, the J assignment may be wrong. In germline, CDR1 is SGHTA, CDR2 FQGTGA. The CDR3 runs to 15 residues. The CDR3, as DNA: TGTGCCAGCAGCTTATCGGGCGGGGACTCCTACGAGCAGTACTTC. It translates to CASSLSGGDSYEQYF.

V is TRBV19 and J is TRBJ1-4; the D gene is possibly TRBD1 (6 bases). V was trimmed by 5 bases and J by 7 bases, leaving 8 bases between them. Germline V gene sequence: CDR1 LNHDA, CDR2 SQIVND (reference sequence). The CDR3 contains 12 residues. CDR3 loop: CASSGRGEKLFF. DNA for the CDR3: TGTGCCAGTAGTGGCAGGGGTGAAAAACTGTTTTTT. The full variable domain, completed using reference TRBV19 and TRBJ1-4, is DGGITQSPKYLFRKEGQNVTLSCEQNLNHDAMYWYRQDPGQGLRLIYYSQIVNDFQKGDIAEGYSVSREKKESFPLTVTSAQKNPTAFYLCASSGRGEKLFFGSGTQLSVL.

The chain combines TRBV29-1 with TRBJ2-1; possibly TRBD2 for D (6 bases). V lost 2 bases and J 7 bases, leaving 9 bases between the germline ends. The length of the CDR3 is 12 residues. Per the germline V gene, CDR1 is SQVTM and CDR2 is ANQGSEA. The CDR3 region is CSVELAINEQFF. The CDR3 nucleotides read TGCAGCGTTGAACTAGCGATAAATGAGCAGTTCTTC.

CDR3 DNA sequence: TGCGCCAGCAGCCACCTCGGGGACAGGAGATCTGCTGGTTCACCCCTCCACTTT. Protein product: CASSHLGDRRSAGSPLHF. The chain carries TRBV4-1 and TRBJ1-6; 8 nucleotides line up with TRBD1. Germline assignment: CDR1 MGHRA and CDR2 YSYEKL. The CDR3 contains 18 residues. Losses at the gene ends were 3 bases for V and 9 bases for J; bases not matched to a gene: 16.

The chain links TRBV18 to TRBJ2-3; 7 nucleotides match TRBD2. The CDR3 covers 15 residues. Germline lookup yields CDR1 KGHSH and CDR2 LQKENI. Unmatched junction bases numbered 10, after V lost 6 bases and J lost 4 bases. The DNA for the CDR3 is TGTGCCAGCTCCCTCACCGGGGGGAGCTCAGATACGCAGTATTTT. It yields the protein CASSLTGGSSDTQYF. The full variable domain, in which reference TRBV18 and TRBJ2-3 provide the parts outside the CDR3, is NAGVMQNPRHLVRRRGQEARLRCSPMKGHSHVYWYRQLPEEGLKFMVYLQKENIIDESGMPKERFSAEFPKEGPSILRIQQVVRGDSAAYFCASSLTGGSSDTQYFGPGTRLTVL.

This clone was detected once. J is TRBJ2-1 and V is TRBV15; TRBD2 aligns across 12 bases. Germline CDR1 and CDR2: LNHNV and YYDKDF (reference sequence). Trimming cost V 3 bases and J 10 bases; bases outside gene matches: 1. The CDR3 has 13 amino acids. CDR3 protein: CATSSGLAGEQFF. The CDR3 DNA follows: TGTGCCACCAGCAGCGGACTAGCGGGAGAGCAGTTCTTC.

This clone was picked up one time. The chain employs TRBV7-2 and TRBJ2-1, with D perhaps TRBD2 (6 bases). This CDR3 comprises 18 residues. V shed 4 bases and J shed 0 bases, with 19 bases lying between them. Germline lookup yields CDR1 SGHTA and CDR2 FQGNSA. Written as DNA, the CDR3 is TGTGCCAGCAGCTCCCCCTCGGGCGGGACCGTCTCCTACAATGAGCAGTTCTTC. This sequence encodes CASSSPSGGTVSYNEQFF.

This sequence joins TRBV2 and TRBJ2-7, with TRBD2 identical over 10 bases. After removal of 1 base from V and 3 bases from J, the junction contained 3 bases not matched to a gene. This CDR3 spans 15 amino acids. Germline V lookup: CDR1 SNHLY, CDR2 FYNNEI. In DNA form, the CDR3 reads TGTGCCAGCAGTGAAGGGACTAGCGGTTTCTACGAGCAGTACTTC. This encodes CASSEGTSGFYEQYF. The variable domain in full, with the rest retrieved from reference TRBV2 and TRBJ2-7, is EPEVTQTPSHQVTQMGQEVILRCVPISNHLYFYWYRQILGQKVEFLVSFYNNEISEKSEIFDDQFSVERPDGSNFTLKIRSTKLEDSAMYFCASSEGTSGFYEQYFGPGTRLTVT.

CDR3 amino acids: CAWSVGTGMPQHF. CDR3 DNA sequence: TGTGCCTGGAGTGTAGGGACAGGGATGCCCCAGCATTTT. This sequence joins TRBV30 and TRBJ1-5; the match to TRBD1 covers 9 bases. The CDR3 contains 13 residues. Germline loops: CDR1 GTSNPN, CDR2 SVGIG (reference sequence). The V segment lost 0 bases and the J segment 9 bases; nucleotides outside the gene matches: 3.

The chain links TRBV7-3 to TRBJ2-5, with 9 bases aligning to TRBD2. From germline, CDR1 is SGHTA and CDR2 FQGTGA. V lost 2 bases, J lost 3 bases, and 4 bases stayed unmatched. The CDR3 covers 15 residues. This chain's CDR3 is CASSLGPSGKETQYF. The CDR3 DNA reads TGTGCCAGCAGCTTAGGTCCTAGCGGGAAAGAGACCCAGTACTTC.